This is a list of T cell receptor beta chains from one sample in a study of early T cells in non-severe SARS-CoV-2 infection. TCRdb passed the 5' RACE reads through MiXCR, listing each CDR3 protein once. The sample has 50,000 to 85,000 distinct CDR3 sequences; 8% to 9.5% are singletons. The sample comprised whole blood. The receptors originated from an adult who was a healthcare worker with PCR-confirmed SARS-CoV-2 infection or an uninfected control (not recorded which). Both conserved end residues are part of each CDR3. D genes are given only for firm matches. Only some rows state a clone size, as once, few, many or a class for expanded clones.

clone_size	v_call	j_call	d_call	cdr3_nt	cdr3_aa
few	TRBV24-1	TRBJ2-5	TRBD2	TGTGCCACCTCCCCGCCGGGAGGGCCTCAAGAGACCCAGTACTTC	CATSPPGGPQETQYF
many	TRBV20-1	TRBJ2-1	TRBD2	TGCAGTGCTGGGGATTCGGGACTAGCTTACAATGAGCAGTTCTTC	CSAGDSGLAYNEQFF
many	TRBV20-1	TRBJ2-7	TRBD1	TGCAGTGCTCACGCGCCTAGACAGGGTGCCTCCTACGAGCAGTACTTC	CSAHAPRQGASYEQYF
many	TRBV6-4	TRBJ2-2	TRBD2	TGTGCCAGCAGTGACTCTGGGACTAGCAGTCCCGGGGAGCTGTTTTTT	CASSDSGTSSPGELFF
.	TRBV12-3/TRBV12-4	TRBJ2-1	.	TGTGCCAGCAGTGCCCTCGGGACCCCCCTCTACAATGAGCAGTTCTTC	CASSALGTPLYNEQFF
many	TRBV20-1	TRBJ2-1	TRBD2	TGCAGTGCTAGCCCATCGGGGCTAGCGGGAGATGATGAGCAGTTCTTC	CSASPSGLAGDDEQFF
few	TRBV19	TRBJ2-1	TRBD2	TGTGCCAGTAGTCAATCCCGTTGGACTAGCGGGGAGGCTGAGCAGTTCTTC	CASSQSRWTSGEAEQFF
few	TRBV2	TRBJ1-4	.	TGTGCCAGCAGTCTGCTAGTCGTCGCAACTAATGAAAAACTGTTTTTT	CASSLLVVATNEKLFF
few	TRBV5-4	TRBJ2-3	.	TGTGCCAGCAGCTTGACGGGAGAGACAGATACGCAGTATTTT	CASSLTGETDTQYF
few	TRBV5-1	TRBJ2-5	.	TGCGCCAGCAGCTTGGACGACCAAGAGACCCAGTACTTC	CASSLDDQETQYF
.	TRBV6-5	TRBJ1-3	.	TGTGCCAGCAGGCGACAGTCCATCTCTGGAAACACCATATATTTT	CASRRQSISGNTIYF
few	TRBV7-9	TRBJ2-7	.	TGTGCCAGCAGCACCCGGGACAATCCCTACGAGCAGTACTTC	CASSTRDNPYEQYF
many	TRBV6-5	TRBJ2-7	.	TGTGCCAGCAGGGGCGGGGGACAGCCTACCTCCTACGAGCAGTACTTC	CASRGGGQPTSYEQYF
many	TRBV30	TRBJ1-3	.	TGTGCCTGGAGTGTGGGACTCTCTGGAAACACCATATATTTT	CAWSVGLSGNTIYF
many	TRBV24-1	TRBJ2-3	.	TGTGCCACCAGTGATTCCCCCTTCACAGATACGCAGTATTTT	CATSDSPFTDTQYF
few	TRBV19	TRBJ2-1	TRBD2	TGTGCCAGTGGTCTGAGCGGGAGCTCCCATGAGCAGTTCTTC	CASGLSGSSHEQFF
few	TRBV28	TRBJ2-5	TRBD1	TGTGCCAGCAGTCTCCGGGACAGGGGGCAAGAGACCCAGTACTTC	CASSLRDRGQETQYF
many	TRBV4-2	TRBJ1-1	.	TGTGCCAGCAGCCTAGGACAACAGAACACTGAAGCTTTCTTT	CASSLGQQNTEAFF
.	TRBV6-5	TRBJ2-7	TRBD1	TGTGCCAGCAGAAGGGACAGCAATTCCTACGAGCAGTACTTC	CASRRDSNSYEQYF
.	TRBV20-1	TRBJ2-4	.	TGCAGTGCTCGGTGGACAGACCTTATTCAGTACTTC	CSARWTDLIQYF
few	TRBV15	TRBJ2-3	TRBD2	TGTGCCACCAGCAGGGAGACTAGCGGGAGGGCCGGAAATACGCAGTATTTT	CATSRETSGRAGNTQYF
few	TRBV4-1	TRBJ1-5	.	TGCGCCAGCAGCCAAGCTGGCGTTCAGCCCCAGCATTTT	CASSQAGVQPQHF
.	TRBV2	TRBJ2-7	TRBD1	TGTGCCAGCACCCTCCTACAGGGGGCCCACGAGCAGTACTTC	CASTLLQGAHEQYF
few	TRBV5-4	TRBJ2-6	TRBD1	TGTGCCAGCAGCTTGGGGACAGGGGCATCCCAGGCCAACGTCCTGACTTTC	CASSLGTGASQANVLTF
.	TRBV19	TRBJ2-6	.	TGTGCCAGTCTGCGGGGGCGGACGGCTGGGGCCAACGTCCTGACTTTC	CASLRGRTAGANVLTF
.	TRBV12-3/TRBV12-4	TRBJ2-5	.	TGTGCCAGCAGTTTGGGACACAGATCCCAAGAGACCCAGTACTTC	CASSLGHRSQETQYF
many	TRBV10-2	TRBJ2-5	.	TGCGCCACCCTCCAAGAGACCCAGTACTTC	CATLQETQYF
.	TRBV21-1	TRBJ2-1	.	TGTGCCAGCAGCAAGGAAAGCGGGAGGGCCTGTGAGCAGTTCTTC	CASSKESGRACEQFF
.	TRBV5-1	TRBJ2-1	TRBD2	TGCGCCAGCAGCTGGACAGCCGGGACTAGTCAAAATGAGCAGTTCTTC	CASSWTAGTSQNEQFF
.	TRBV4-3	TRBJ2-3	.	TGCGCCAGCAGCCAAGATCGGCCGAGCACTGGTACGCAGTATTTT	CASSQDRPSTGTQYF
.	TRBV5-5	TRBJ2-5	.	TGTGCCAGCAGCTTGGCCGGGACACGCCAAGAGACCCAGTACTTC	CASSLAGTRQETQYF
.	TRBV29-1	TRBJ1-1	.	TGCAGCGCCTTGACAGCTGAAGCTTTCTTT	CSALTAEAFF
many	TRBV20-1	TRBJ2-1	TRBD2	TGCAGTGCTAGGAGGACCCGACTAGCTGCTGCCCCCAACAATGAGCAGTTCTTC	CSARRTRLAAAPNNEQFF
few	TRBV7-2	TRBJ1-5	TRBD1	TGTGCCAGCAGCTTAGGAGGGGGCTTCGAGCAGCCCCAGCATTTT	CASSLGGGFEQPQHF
many	TRBV20-1	TRBJ2-3	.	TGCAGTGCTAGCGGGGGATCCCCTACGCAGTATTTT	CSASGGSPTQYF
few	TRBV6-5	TRBJ2-1	.	TGTGCCAGCAGTTACAACAGCCTACTAGAAGTCAATGAGCAGTTCTTC	CASSYNSLLEVNEQFF
many	TRBV20-1	TRBJ1-3	TRBD1	TGCAGCCTCCTAGACAGGGCTGGAAACACCATATATTTT	CSLLDRAGNTIYF
.	TRBV14	TRBJ2-5	.	TGTGCCAGCAGCCAACCTCGGGCAAAGAACCAAGAGACCCAGTACTTC	CASSQPRAKNQETQYF
few	TRBV27	TRBJ1-6	TRBD1	TGTGCCAGCAGTTACAGGGGGCATAATTCACCCCTCCACTTT	CASSYRGHNSPLHF
many	TRBV19	TRBJ2-7	.	TGTGCCAGTACGGGAGACAAGACCTACGAGCAGTACTTC	CASTGDKTYEQYF
few	TRBV27	TRBJ2-2	.	TGTGCCAGCGGGGACCGGGGTGGCGGGGAGTTGTTTTTT	CASGDRGGGELFF
many	TRBV20-1	TRBJ2-3	.	TGCAGTGCTAGAGATTGGAGTCGTTCTAGCACAGATACGCAGTATTTT	CSARDWSRSSTDTQYF
.	TRBV27	TRBJ1-6	.	TGTGCCAGCAGAGGGGGGAGCTCCTATAATTCACCCCTCCACTTT	CASRGGSSYNSPLHF
few	TRBV3-1	TRBJ2-5	.	TGTGCCAGCAGCCAAGGTGTGGAGACCCAGTACTTC	CASSQGVETQYF
few	TRBV7-8	TRBJ2-5	TRBD2	TGTGCCAGCAGCCTCGGACTAGCGGGGAGTCAAGAGACCCAGTACTTC	CASSLGLAGSQETQYF
.	TRBV9	TRBJ2-6	.	TGTGCCAGCAGCCGGACCCGTTGGGGGGACTCTGGGGCCAACGTCCTGACTTTC	CASSRTRWGDSGANVLTF
many	TRBV20-1	TRBJ1-1	.	TGCAGTGCTAGAGATCTGAGGGGCGCGGATGAAGCTTTCTTT	CSARDLRGADEAFF
few	TRBV11-2	TRBJ2-2	.	TGTGCCAGCAGCTCGAGGACCGTCGGGGAGCTGTTTTTT	CASSSRTVGELFF
.	TRBV6-2/TRBV6-3	TRBJ2-5	.	TGTGCCAGCAAGTTCGAGTCAGGTTCAGAGACCCAGTACTTC	CASKFESGSETQYF
.	TRBV7-6	TRBJ2-7	TRBD2	TGTGCCAGCAGCTCACAAGCGGGAGTGAGCTACGAGCAGTACTTC	CASSSQAGVSYEQYF
few	TRBV14	TRBJ2-7	.	TGTGCCAGCAGCCAATTCACAGGGCCCTACGAGCAGTACTTC	CASSQFTGPYEQYF
many	TRBV12-3/TRBV12-4	TRBJ2-1	.	TGTGCCAGCAGTTTTAGAACCAATGAGCAGTTCTTC	CASSFRTNEQFF
few	TRBV7-9	TRBJ1-4	.	TGTGCCAGCAGCTTATTGCAGGCTGGGGAAAAACTGTTTTTT	CASSLLQAGEKLFF
.	TRBV7-9	TRBJ2-5	.	TGTGCCAGCAGCTCCACGGAGGGGGAGACCCAGTACTTC	CASSSTEGETQYF